The TCR beta chain under discussion was sequenced for a study of response to subunit inactivated influenza vaccine. Notes on the study in general: That few new T cells are recruited by each seasonal influenza vaccination was the authors' suggestion.

About this clonotype itself: The antigen remains undetermined.

MiXCR was run by TCRdb on the RT-PCR reads, yielding one entry per CDR3 protein. The sample lists approximately 680,000 distinct CDR3 sequences, approximately 14% occurring once. CDR3 length equals 17 residues. In germline, CDR1 is SGHRS, CDR2 YFSETQ. Trimming took off 5 bases at V and 0 bases at J, with 18 bases between the two ends. The source is a man aged 45-60 years who received an inactivated influenza vaccine. Sample: PBMCs from blood, taken approximately 12 days after vaccination. The chain employs TRBV5-1 and TRBJ1-3, with D hard to call. CDR3: CASSHGGLKFSGNTIYF. The CDR3 DNA sequence: TGCGCCAGCAGTCATGGTGGACTCAAATTCTCTGGAAACACCATATATTTT. Using reference TRBV5-1 and TRBJ1-3 for the parts outside the CDR3, the full variable domain is KAGVTQTPRYLIKTRGQQVTLSCSPISGHRSVSWYQQTPGQGLQFLFEYFSETQRNKGNFPGRFSGRQFSNSRSEMNVSTLELGDSALYLCASSHGGLKFSGNTIYFGEGSWLTVV.